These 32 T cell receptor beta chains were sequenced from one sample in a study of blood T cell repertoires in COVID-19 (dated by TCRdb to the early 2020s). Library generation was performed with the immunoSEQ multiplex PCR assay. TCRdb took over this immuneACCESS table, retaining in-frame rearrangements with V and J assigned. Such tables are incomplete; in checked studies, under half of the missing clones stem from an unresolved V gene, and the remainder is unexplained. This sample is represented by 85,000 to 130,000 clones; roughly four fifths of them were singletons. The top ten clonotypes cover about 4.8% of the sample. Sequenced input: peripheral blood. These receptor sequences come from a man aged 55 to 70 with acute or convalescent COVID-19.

CDR3 nucleotides: TGTGCCAGCAGCACTTCTAGCTCTGAGCAGTTCTTC. Translating gives CASSTSSSEQFF. The rearrangement joins TRBV7-3 to TRBJ2-1; D is possibly TRBD2 (5 bases). The germline V gene has CDR1 SGHTA and CDR2 FQGTGA. V lost 5 bases and J 9 bases, leaving 11 bases between the germline ends. CDR3 size: 12 residues.

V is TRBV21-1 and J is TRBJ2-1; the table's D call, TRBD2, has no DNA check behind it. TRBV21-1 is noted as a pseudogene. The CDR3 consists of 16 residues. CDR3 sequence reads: CASKINEAAGYNEQFF. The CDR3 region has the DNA TGTGCCAGCAAAATTAACGAGGCAGCGGGCTACAATGAGCAGTTCTTC.

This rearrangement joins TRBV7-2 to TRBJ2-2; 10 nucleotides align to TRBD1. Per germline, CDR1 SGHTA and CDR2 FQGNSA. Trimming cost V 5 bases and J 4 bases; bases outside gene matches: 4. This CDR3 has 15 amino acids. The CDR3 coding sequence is TGTGCCAGCAGCCCCAGGACAGGGGGCACCGGGGAGCTGTTTTTT. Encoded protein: CASSPRTGGTGELFF.

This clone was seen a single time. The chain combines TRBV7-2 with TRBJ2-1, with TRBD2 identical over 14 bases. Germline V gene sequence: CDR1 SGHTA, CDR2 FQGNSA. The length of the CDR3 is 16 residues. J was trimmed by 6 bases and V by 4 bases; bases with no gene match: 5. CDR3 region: CASSSLGLAGANEQFF. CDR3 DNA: TGTGCCAGCAGCTCCCTGGGACTAGCGGGAGCCAATGAGCAGTTCTTC. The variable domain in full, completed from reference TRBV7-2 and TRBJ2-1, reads GAGVSQSPSNKVTEKGKDVELRCDPISGHTALYWYRQSLGQGLEFLIYFQGNSAPDKSGLPSDRFSAERTGGSVSTLTIQRTQQEDSAVYLCASSSLGLAGANEQFFGPGTRLTVL.

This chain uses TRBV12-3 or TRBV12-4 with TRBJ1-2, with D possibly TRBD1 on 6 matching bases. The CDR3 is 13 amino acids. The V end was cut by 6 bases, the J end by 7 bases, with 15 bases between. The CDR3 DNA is TGTGCCAGCAGAGACGGGACATTTAGTGGCTACACCTTC. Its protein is CASRDGTFSGYTF.

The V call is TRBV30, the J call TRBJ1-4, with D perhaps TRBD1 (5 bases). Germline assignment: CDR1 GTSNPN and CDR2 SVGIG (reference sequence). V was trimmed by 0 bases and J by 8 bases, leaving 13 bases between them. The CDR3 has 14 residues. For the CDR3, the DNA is TGTGCCTGGAGTGTAGGCCAGGGCTGGGAAAAACTGTTTTTT. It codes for CAWSVGQGWEKLFF.

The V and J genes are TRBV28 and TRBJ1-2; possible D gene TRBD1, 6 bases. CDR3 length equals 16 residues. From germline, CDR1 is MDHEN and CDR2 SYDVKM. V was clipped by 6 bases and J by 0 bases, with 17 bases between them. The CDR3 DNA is TGTGCCAGCAGCCTACCCGGACAGAATCCTAACTATGGCTACACCTTC. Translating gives CASSLPGQNPNYGYTF.

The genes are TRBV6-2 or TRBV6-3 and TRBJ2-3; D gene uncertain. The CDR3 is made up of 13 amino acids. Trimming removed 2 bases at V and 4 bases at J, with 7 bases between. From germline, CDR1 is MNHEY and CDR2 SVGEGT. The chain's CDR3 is CASSYPPPDTQYF. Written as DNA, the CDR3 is TGTGCCAGCAGTTACCCTCCCCCAGATACGCAGTATTTT.

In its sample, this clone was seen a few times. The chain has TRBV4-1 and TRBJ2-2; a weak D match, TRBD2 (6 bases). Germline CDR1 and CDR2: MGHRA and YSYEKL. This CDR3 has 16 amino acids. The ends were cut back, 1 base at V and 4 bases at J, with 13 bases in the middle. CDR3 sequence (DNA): TGCGCCAGCAGCCAAGTGCGGGACCTCGGCACCGGGGAGCTGTTTTTT. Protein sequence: CASSQVRDLGTGELFF.

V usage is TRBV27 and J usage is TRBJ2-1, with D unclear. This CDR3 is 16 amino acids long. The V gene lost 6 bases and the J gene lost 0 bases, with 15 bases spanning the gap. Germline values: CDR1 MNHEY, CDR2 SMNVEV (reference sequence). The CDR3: CASREPRWSSYNEQFF. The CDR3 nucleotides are TGTGCCAGCAGGGAGCCGCGGTGGAGCTCCTACAATGAGCAGTTCTTC.

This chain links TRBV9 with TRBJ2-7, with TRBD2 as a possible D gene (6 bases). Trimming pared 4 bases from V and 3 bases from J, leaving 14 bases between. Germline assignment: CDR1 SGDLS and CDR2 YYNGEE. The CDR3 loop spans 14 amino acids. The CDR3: CASSMGLQNYEQYF. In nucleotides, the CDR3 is TGTGCCAGCAGCATGGGACTTCAAAACTACGAGCAGTACTTC. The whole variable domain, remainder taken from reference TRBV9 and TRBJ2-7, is DSGVTQTPKHLITATGQRVTLRCSPRSGDLSVYWYQQSLDQGLQFLIQYYNGEERAKGNILERFSAQQFPDLHSELNLSSLELGDSALYFCASSMGLQNYEQYFGPGTRLTVT.

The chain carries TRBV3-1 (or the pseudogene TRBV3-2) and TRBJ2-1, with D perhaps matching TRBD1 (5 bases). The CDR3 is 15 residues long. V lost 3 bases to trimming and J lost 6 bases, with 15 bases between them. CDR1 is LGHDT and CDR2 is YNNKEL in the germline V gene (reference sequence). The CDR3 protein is CASSQAVGLGNEQFF. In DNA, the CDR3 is TGTGCCAGCAGCCAGGCAGTGGGGCTGGGCAATGAGCAGTTCTTC.

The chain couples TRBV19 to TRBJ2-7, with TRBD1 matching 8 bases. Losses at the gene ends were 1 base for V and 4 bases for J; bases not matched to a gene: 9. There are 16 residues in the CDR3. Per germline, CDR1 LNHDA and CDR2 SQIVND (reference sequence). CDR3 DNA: TGTGCCAGTAGTATAGTAAAGAGACAGGGGTTATACGAGCAGTACTTC. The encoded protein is CASSIVKRQGLYEQYF.

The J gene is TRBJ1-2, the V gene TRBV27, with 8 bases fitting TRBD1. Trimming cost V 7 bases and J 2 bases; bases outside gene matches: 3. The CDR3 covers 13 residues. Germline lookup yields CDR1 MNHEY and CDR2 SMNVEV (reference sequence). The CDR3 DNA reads TGTGCCAGCATGGGGGACAGGAACTATGGCTACACCTTC. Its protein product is CASMGDRNYGYTF.

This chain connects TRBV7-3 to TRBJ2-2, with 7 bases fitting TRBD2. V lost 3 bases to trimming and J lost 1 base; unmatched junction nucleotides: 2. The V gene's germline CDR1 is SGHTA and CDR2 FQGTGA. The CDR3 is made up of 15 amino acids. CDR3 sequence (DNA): TGTGCCAGCAGCTTGGGCGGGAGGAACACCGGGGAGCTGTTTTTT. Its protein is CASSLGGRNTGELFF.

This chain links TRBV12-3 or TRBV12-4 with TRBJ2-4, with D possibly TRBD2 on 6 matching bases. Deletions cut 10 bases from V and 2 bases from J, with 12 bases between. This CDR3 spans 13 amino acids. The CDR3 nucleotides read TGTGCCACCATCGGGGGATCCAAAAACATTCAGTACTTC. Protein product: CATIGGSKNIQYF.

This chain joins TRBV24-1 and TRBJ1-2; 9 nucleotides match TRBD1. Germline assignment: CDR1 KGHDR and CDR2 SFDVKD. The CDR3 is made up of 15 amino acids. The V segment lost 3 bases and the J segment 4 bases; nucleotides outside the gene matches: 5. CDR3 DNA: TGTGCCACCAGTGATGGACAGGGGAGGACCTATGGCTACACCTTC. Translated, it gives CATSDGQGRTYGYTF.

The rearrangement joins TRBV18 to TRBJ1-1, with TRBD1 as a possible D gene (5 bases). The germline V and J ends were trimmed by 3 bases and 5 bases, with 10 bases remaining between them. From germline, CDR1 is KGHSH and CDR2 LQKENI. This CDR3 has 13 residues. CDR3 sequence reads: CASSPGEGTEAFF. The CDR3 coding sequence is TGTGCCAGCTCACCGGGGGAGGGAACTGAAGCTTTCTTT.

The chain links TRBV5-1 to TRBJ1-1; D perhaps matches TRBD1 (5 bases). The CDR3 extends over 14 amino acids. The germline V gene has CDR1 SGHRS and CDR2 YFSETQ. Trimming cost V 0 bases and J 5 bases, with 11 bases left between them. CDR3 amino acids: CASSLGQPATEAFF. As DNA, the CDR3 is TGCGCCAGCAGCTTGGGACAGCCGGCAACTGAAGCTTTCTTT.

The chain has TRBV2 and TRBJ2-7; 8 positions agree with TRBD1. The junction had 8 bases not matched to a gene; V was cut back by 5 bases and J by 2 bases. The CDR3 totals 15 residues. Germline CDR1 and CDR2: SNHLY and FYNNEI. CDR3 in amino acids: CASSPDRGQTYEQYF. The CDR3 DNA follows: TGTGCCAGCAGTCCAGACAGGGGCCAAACCTACGAGCAGTACTTC.

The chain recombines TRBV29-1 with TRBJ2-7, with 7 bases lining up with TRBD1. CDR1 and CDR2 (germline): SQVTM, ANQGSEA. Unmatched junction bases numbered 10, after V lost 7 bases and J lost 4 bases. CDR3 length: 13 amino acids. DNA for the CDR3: TGCAGCGCTCCCGGGACAGAAGATTACGAGCAGTACTTC. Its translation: CSAPGTEDYEQYF.

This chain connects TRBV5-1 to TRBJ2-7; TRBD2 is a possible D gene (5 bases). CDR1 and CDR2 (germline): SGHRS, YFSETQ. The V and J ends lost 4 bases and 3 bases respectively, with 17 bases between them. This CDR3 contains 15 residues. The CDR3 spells CASSIDSGSLYEQYF. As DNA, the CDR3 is TGCGCCAGCAGCATCGACTCGGGGTCCCTCTACGAGCAGTACTTC.

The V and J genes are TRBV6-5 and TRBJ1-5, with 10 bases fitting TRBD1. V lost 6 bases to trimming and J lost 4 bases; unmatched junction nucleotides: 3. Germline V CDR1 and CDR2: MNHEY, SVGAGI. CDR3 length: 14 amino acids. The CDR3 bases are TGTGCCAGCAGCCGGGACAGGGGTAATCAGCCCCAGCATTTT. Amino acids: CASSRDRGNQPQHF.

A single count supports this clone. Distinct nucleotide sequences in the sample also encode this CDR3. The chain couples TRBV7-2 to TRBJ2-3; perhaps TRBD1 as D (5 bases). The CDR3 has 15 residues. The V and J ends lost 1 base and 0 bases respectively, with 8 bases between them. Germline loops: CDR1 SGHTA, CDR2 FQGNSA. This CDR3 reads CASSLGGASTDTQYF. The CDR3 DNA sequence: TGTGCCAGCAGCTTAGGGGGCGCTAGCACAGATACGCAGTATTTT.

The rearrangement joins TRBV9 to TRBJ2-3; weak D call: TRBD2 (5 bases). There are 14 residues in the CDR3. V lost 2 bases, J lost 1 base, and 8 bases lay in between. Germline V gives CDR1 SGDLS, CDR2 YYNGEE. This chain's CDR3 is CASSVSRGTDTQYF. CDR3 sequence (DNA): TGTGCCAGCAGCGTTTCGCGGGGCACAGATACGCAGTATTTT.

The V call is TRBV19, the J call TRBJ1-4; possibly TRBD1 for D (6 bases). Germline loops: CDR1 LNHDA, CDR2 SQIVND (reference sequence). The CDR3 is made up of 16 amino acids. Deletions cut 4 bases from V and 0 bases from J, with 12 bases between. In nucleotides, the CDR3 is TGTGCCAGTAGTACCGGACAGTTTGCAACTAATGAAAAACTGTTTTTT. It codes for CASSTGQFATNEKLFF.

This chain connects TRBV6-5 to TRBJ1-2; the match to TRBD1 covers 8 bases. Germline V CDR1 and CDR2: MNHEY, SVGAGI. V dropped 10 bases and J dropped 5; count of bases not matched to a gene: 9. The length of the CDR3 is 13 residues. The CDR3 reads CAINQDRGYGYTF. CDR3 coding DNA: TGTGCCATAAACCAAGACAGGGGATATGGCTACACCTTC.

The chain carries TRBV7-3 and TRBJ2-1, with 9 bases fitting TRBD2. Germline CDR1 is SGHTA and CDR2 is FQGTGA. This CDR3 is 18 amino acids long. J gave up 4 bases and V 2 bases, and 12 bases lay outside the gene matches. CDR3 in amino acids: CASSLLPTSGGSYNEQFF. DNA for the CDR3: TGTGCCAGCAGCTTACTTCCTACCAGCGGGGGGTCTTACAATGAGCAGTTCTTC.

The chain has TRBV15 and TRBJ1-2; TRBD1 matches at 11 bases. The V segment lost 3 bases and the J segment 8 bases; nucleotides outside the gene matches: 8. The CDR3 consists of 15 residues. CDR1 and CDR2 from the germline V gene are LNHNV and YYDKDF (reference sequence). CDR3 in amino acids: CATSSPGQGAGGYTF. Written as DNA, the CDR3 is TGTGCCACCAGCAGTCCAGGACAGGGGGCGGGAGGCTACACCTTC. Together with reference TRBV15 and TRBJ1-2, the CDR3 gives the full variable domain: DAMVIQNPRYQVTQFGKPVTLSCSQTLNHNVMYWYQQKSSQAPKLLFHYYDKDFNNEADTPDNFQSRRPNTSFCFLDIRSPGLGDTAMYLCATSSPGQGAGGYTFGSGTRLTVV.

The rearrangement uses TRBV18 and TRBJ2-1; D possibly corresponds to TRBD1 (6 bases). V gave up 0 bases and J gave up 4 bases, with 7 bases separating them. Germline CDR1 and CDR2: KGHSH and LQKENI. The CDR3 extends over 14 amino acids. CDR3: CASSPPDRYNEQFF. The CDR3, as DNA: TGTGCCAGCTCACCACCGGACAGATACAATGAGCAGTTCTTC.

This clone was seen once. The CDR3 sequence: CASRPGQGYGYTF. The CDR3 DNA reads TGCGCCAGCAGACCGGGACAGGGCTATGGCTACACCTTC. The rearrangement links TRBV5-1 to TRBJ1-2, with 9 bases identical to TRBD1. The CDR3 covers 13 residues. V gave up 5 bases and J gave up 4 bases; unmatched junction bases: 3. Germline CDR1 and CDR2: SGHRS and YFSETQ.

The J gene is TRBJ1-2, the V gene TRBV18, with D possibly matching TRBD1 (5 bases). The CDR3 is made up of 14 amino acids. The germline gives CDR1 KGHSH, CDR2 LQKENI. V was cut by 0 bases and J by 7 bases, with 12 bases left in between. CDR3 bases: TGTGCCAGCTCACCACCGACAGCCCCTATTGGCTACACCTTC. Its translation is CASSPPTAPIGYTF.